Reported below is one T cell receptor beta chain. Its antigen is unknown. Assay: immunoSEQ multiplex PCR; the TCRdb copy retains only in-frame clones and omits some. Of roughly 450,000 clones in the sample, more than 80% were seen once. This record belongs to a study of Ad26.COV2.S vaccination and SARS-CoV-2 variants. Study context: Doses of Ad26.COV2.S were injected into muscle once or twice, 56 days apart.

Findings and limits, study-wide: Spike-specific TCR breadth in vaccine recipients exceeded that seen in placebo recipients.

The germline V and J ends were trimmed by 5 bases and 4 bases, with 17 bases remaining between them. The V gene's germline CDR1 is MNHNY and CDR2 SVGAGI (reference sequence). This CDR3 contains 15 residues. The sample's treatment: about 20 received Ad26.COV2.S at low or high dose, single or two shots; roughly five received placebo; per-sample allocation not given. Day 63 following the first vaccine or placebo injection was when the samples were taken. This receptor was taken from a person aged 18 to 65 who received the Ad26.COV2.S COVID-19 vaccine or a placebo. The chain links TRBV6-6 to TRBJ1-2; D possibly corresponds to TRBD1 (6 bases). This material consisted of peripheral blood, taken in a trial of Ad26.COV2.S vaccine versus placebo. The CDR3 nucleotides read TGTGCCAGCAGTGCCACCCGGGGGCGCAGCTATGGCTACACCTTC. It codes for CASSATRGRSYGYTF.